This T cell receptor beta chain was sequenced in a study of T-cell reconstitution after alpha-beta-depleted transplantation in children. Study conclusions and caveats: High day-60 TCRbeta diversity in some patients came from surviving recipient T cells and thymic progenitors. Roughly two months post-transplant, alpha-beta T cells reportedly originated from several hundred graft clones that had expanded. At the one-year point after transplant, T-cell counts and TCRbeta diversity were found to come mostly from T cells that had been newly produced.

Construction of the TCRbeta library involved unique molecular identifiers. In TCRdb, the PCR reads were re-called with MiXCR into one record per CDR3 protein. Seen here are about 460,000 distinct CDR3 sequences, around 10% observed once, and the top ten hold around 15%. In this sample, this clonotype turned up a few times. Its antigen is not identified. The origin of this receptor is a female patient aged 2-9 years who had a stem cell transplant for aplastic anemia, so the T cells may come from the graft donor. The sample here was PBMCs, mostly from graft donor cells, taken 180 days after TCRalphabeta/CD19-depleted stem cell transplant.

CDR3 sequence reads: CSARGAGGRSETQYF. The DNA of the CDR3 is TGCAGTGCTAGAGGGGCGGGAGGGAGGAGTGAGACCCAGTACTTC. This sequence joins TRBV20-1 and TRBJ2-5; 9 bases fit TRBD2. Germline assignment: CDR1 DFQATT and CDR2 SNEGSKA (reference sequence). Unmatched junction bases numbered 8, after V lost 1 base and J lost 5 bases. The CDR3 contains 15 residues.